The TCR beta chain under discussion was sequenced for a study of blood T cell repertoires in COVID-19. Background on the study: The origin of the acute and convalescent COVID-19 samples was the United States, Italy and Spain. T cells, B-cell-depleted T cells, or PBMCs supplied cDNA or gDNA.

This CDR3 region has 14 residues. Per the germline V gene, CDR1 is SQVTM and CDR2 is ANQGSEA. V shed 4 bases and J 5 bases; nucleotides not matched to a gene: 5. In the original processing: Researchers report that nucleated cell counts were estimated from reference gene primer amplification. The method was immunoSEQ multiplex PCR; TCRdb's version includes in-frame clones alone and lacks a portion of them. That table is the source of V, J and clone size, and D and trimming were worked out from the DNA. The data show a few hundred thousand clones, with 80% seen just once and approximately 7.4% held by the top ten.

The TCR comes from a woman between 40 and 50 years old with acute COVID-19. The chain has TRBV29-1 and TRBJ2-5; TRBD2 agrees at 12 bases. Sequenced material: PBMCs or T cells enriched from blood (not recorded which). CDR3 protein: CSVGRLAGVETQYF. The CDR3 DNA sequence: TGCAGCGTTGGACGACTAGCGGGAGTGGAGACCCAGTACTTC.